Listed here are 28 T cell receptor beta chains from one sample, sequenced in a study of Tregs in tolerant kidney transplant recipients. Produced via immunoSEQ multiplex PCR; TCRdb's table is partial and in-frame only. The sample carries 85,000 to 100,000 clones, 93% recorded once. Here the sequenced sample was CD4+ T cells from blood, taken before the transplant. These receptors all stem from a human donor who received a combined kidney and bone marrow transplant.

This chain uses TRBV29-1 with TRBJ1-2; D may be TRBD1 (6 bases). Germline CDR1 and CDR2: SQVTM and ANQGSEA. This CDR3 is built from 14 residues. The V and J ends lost 0 bases and 8 bases respectively, with 16 bases between them. CDR3 sequence (DNA): TGCAGCGTTGAAGATGGGTTGGGGGCGCGCGGCTACACCTTC. Translation gives CSVEDGLGARGYTF.

V and J are TRBV19 and TRBJ1-2, with TRBD1 matching over 7 bases. The CDR3 has 15 residues. The ends lost 5 bases at V and 4 bases at J; junction bases unmatched: 10. Germline lookup yields CDR1 LNHDA and CDR2 SQIVND (reference sequence). The CDR3 protein is CASSPRTGEGYGYTF. For the CDR3, the DNA is TGTGCCAGTAGTCCCCGGACAGGTGAAGGCTATGGCTACACCTTC.

This chain links TRBV5-4 with TRBJ1-5; D is unresolved. The CDR3 totals 13 residues. Germline CDR1 is SGHNT and CDR2 is YYREEE (reference sequence). The V end lost 2 bases, the J end lost 5 bases, and 8 bases lay between the germline ends. The CDR3 DNA sequence: TGTGCCAGCAGCTTAGATGCGGATCAGCCCCAGCATTTT. It codes for CASSLDADQPQHF.

V is TRBV6-1 and J is TRBJ1-4, with 11 bases aligning to TRBD1. Germline lookup yields CDR1 MNHNS and CDR2 SASEGT. This CDR3 has 15 amino acids. V was pared by 7 bases and J by 4 bases, with 5 bases of the junction left unmatched. The DNA of the CDR3 is TGTGCCAGCATGGACAGGGGGCTCGGTAATGAAAAACTGTTTTTT. Translation: CASMDRGLGNEKLFF.

The V gene is TRBV27, the J gene TRBJ2-1, with 10 bases aligning to TRBD2. The CDR3 consists of 18 residues. V shed 3 bases, J shed 6 bases, and the junction held 14 bases outside the gene matches. Germline V CDR1 and CDR2: MNHEY, SMNVEV (reference sequence). CDR3 nucleotide sequence: TGTGCCAGCAGTTTCGCTCACCCTCTAGCGGGAGTATCCAATGAGCAGTTCTTC. This gives the protein CASSFAHPLAGVSNEQFF.

CDR3 nucleotide sequence: TGCGCCAGCAGCCGCCAAGCGGGAGTGGGGTTCACCGGGGAGCTGTTTTTT. This sequence encodes CASSRQAGVGFTGELFF. The rearrangement joins TRBV4-1 to TRBJ2-2; TRBD2 aligns across 8 bases. Trimming took 4 bases from V and 4 from J; bases not matched to a gene: 11. Germline-derived CDR1 and CDR2 are MGHRA and YSYEKL. This CDR3 contains 17 residues.

The chain combines TRBV12-5 with TRBJ1-1; tentatively, D is TRBD1 (5 bases). The CDR3 has 13 residues. Germline V lookup: CDR1 LGHNT, CDR2 FRNRAP. V lost 6 bases and J 3 bases, leaving 11 bases between the germline ends. The CDR3 here is CASGGGWDTEAFF. Here the CDR3 DNA reads TGTGCTAGTGGGGGGGGTTGGGACACTGAAGCTTTCTTT.

V usage is TRBV11-2 and J usage is TRBJ2-5, with D tentatively TRBD1 (6 bases). The germline V gene has CDR1 SGHAT and CDR2 FQNNGV. V was pared by 6 bases and J by 0 bases, with 14 bases between. CDR3 size: 15 residues. The CDR3: CASRALQGYQETQYF. The CDR3 DNA follows: TGTGCCAGCAGGGCCTTGCAGGGGTACCAAGAGACCCAGTACTTC.

In DNA form, the CDR3 reads TGTGCCAGTAGCGGACAGGGGGCTCACGAGCAGTACTTC. Residues: CASSGQGAHEQYF. This chain uses TRBV19 with TRBJ2-7; 11 bases are shared with TRBD1. With V trimmed by 6 bases and J by 5 bases, 3 bases remained unmatched. The CDR3 has 13 amino acids. The V gene's germline CDR1 is LNHDA and CDR2 SQIVND (reference sequence).

The V gene is TRBV5-1, the J gene TRBJ1-1; D not resolved. Germline CDR1 and CDR2: SGHRS and YFSETQ. The CDR3 spans 13 residues. Trimming took off 2 bases at V and 2 bases at J, with 7 bases between the two ends. CDR3 region: CASSFGENTEAFF. In DNA, the CDR3 is TGCGCCAGCAGCTTCGGGGAAAACACTGAAGCTTTCTTT.

The genes are TRBV6-4 and TRBJ2-2; D uncertain. The V and J ends lost 3 bases and 3 bases respectively, with 8 bases between them. This CDR3 spans 14 amino acids. Germline lookup yields CDR1 MRHNA and CDR2 SNTAGT. The chain's CDR3 is CASSESEDTGELFF. The CDR3 coding sequence is TGTGCCAGCAGTGAAAGCGAGGACACCGGGGAGCTGTTTTTT.

The chain joins TRBV18 to TRBJ1-2, with 7 bases matching TRBD1. V lost 6 bases to trimming and J lost 5 bases; unmatched junction nucleotides: 12. The CDR3 extends over 15 amino acids. From germline, CDR1 is KGHSH and CDR2 LQKENI. CDR3 nucleotides: TGTGCCAGCTCCGAAGGGTGGGACAGTGCATATGGCTACACCTTC. It codes for CASSEGWDSAYGYTF. Combining the CDR3 with reference TRBV18 and TRBJ1-2 gives the whole variable domain NAGVMQNPRHLVRRRGQEARLRCSPMKGHSHVYWYRQLPEEGLKFMVYLQKENIIDESGMPKERFSAEFPKEGPSILRIQQVVRGDSAAYFCASSEGWDSAYGYTFGSGTRLTVV.

The J gene is TRBJ2-2, the V gene TRBV5-1, with TRBD1 matching 8 bases. The CDR3 covers 14 residues. V trimming: 3 bases; J trimming: 5 bases; junction bases outside the gene matches: 3. The germline V gene has CDR1 SGHRS and CDR2 YFSETQ. CDR3 nucleotides: TGCGCCAGCAGCTGGACAGGGCGAACCGGGGAGCTGTTTTTT. Translating gives CASSWTGRTGELFF.

V usage is TRBV4-2 and J usage is TRBJ2-1, with 9 bases lining up with TRBD2. The germline CDR1 and CDR2 sequences are LGHNA and YNFKEQ. V shed 2 bases, J shed 3 bases, and the junction held 2 bases outside the gene matches. This CDR3 region has 15 residues. The CDR3 sequence is CASSQPSGIYNEQFF. As DNA, the CDR3 is TGTGCCAGCAGCCAACCTAGCGGGATCTACAATGAGCAGTTCTTC.

V gene TRBV6-1 combines with J gene TRBJ2-1, with 9 bases matching TRBD2. Per germline, CDR1 MNHNS and CDR2 SASEGT. The CDR3 is 16 amino acids. With 4 bases clipped from V and 4 bases from J, the junction kept 8 bases outside the gene matches. The CDR3 loop is CASSALPSGVYNEQFF. The DNA of the CDR3 is TGTGCCAGCAGTGCCTTACCTAGCGGGGTTTACAATGAGCAGTTCTTC.

This chain joins TRBV5-1 and TRBJ2-1, with a weak D call TRBD1 (6 bases). The CDR3 loop spans 14 amino acids. CDR1 and CDR2 from the germline V gene are SGHRS and YFSETQ. Trimming pared 0 bases from V and 5 bases from J, leaving 9 bases between. CDR3 in amino acids: CASSLGGHNNEQFF. The CDR3 DNA is TGCGCCAGCAGCTTGGGGGGACACAACAATGAGCAGTTCTTC.

The chain couples TRBV11-3 to TRBJ2-7; D not certain. V was cut by 2 bases and J by 3 bases, with 11 bases left in between. The CDR3 consists of 14 residues. Germline CDR1 SGHNT, CDR2 YENEEA. CDR3 coding DNA: TGTGCCAGCAGCTTATCTCAGGTGTACTACGAGCAGTACTTC. It codes for CASSLSQVYYEQYF.

The rearrangement joins TRBV6-1 to TRBJ1-2, with D unclear. The CDR3 extends over 16 amino acids. Looked up from germline, CDR1 is MNHNS and CDR2 is SASEGT. Trimming stripped 2 bases from V and 6 bases from J, with 19 bases between. The CDR3 DNA sequence: TGTGCCAGCAGTGAACAAATAATAGGCCCTCAGGATGGCTACACCTTC. It is translated as CASSEQIIGPQDGYTF.

This chain links TRBV6-4 with TRBJ2-1; no clear D. The CDR3 consists of 12 residues. In germline, CDR1 is MRHNA, CDR2 SNTAGT. V shed 0 bases and J shed 11 bases, with 8 bases lying between them. The CDR3 spells CASSDSGIKQFF. The CDR3 DNA reads as TGTGCCAGCAGTGACTCGGGCATAAAGCAGTTCTTC.

The V and J genes are TRBV20-1 and TRBJ1-2; 8 bases match TRBD1. Germline V CDR1 and CDR2: DFQATT, SNEGSKA (reference sequence). The CDR3 consists of 11 residues. CDR3 amino acids: CQGQAGVGYTF. DNA for the CDR3: TGCCAGGGACAGGCGGGGGTCGGCTACACCTTC.

The rearrangement uses TRBV19 and TRBJ2-2, with 9 bases aligning to TRBD2. There are 16 residues in the CDR3. Germline V gives CDR1 LNHDA, CDR2 SQIVND (reference sequence). The trim removed 6 bases at V and 1 base at J, leaving 6 bases unmatched. CDR3 in DNA: TGTGCCAGTAGGGATAGCGGGAGAGGGAACACCGGGGAGCTGTTTTTT. It translates to CASRDSGRGNTGELFF.

The DNA of the CDR3 is TGTGCCAGCAGCGTCGGACAGGGGGCGCATGGCTACACCTTC. Translation gives CASSVGQGAHGYTF. J is TRBJ1-2 and V is TRBV9; TRBD1 aligns across 11 bases. Trimming at V came to 2 bases and at J to 6 bases, leaving 3 bases not matched to a gene. Per the germline V gene, CDR1 is SGDLS and CDR2 is YYNGEE. The CDR3 length is 14 residues. The full variable domain, in which reference TRBV9 and TRBJ1-2 provide the parts outside the CDR3, is DSGVTQTPKHLITATGQRVTLRCSPRSGDLSVYWYQQSLDQGLQFLIQYYNGEERAKGNILERFSAQQFPDLHSELNLSSLELGDSALYFCASSVGQGAHGYTFGSGTRLTVV.

The V call is TRBV5-1, the J call TRBJ2-2; D gene unclear. Looked up from germline, CDR1 is SGHRS and CDR2 is YFSETQ. The CDR3 loop spans 13 amino acids. Trimming left V 5 bases short and J 4 bases short, with 9 bases between. In nucleotides, the CDR3 is TGCGCCAGCAGGGCAGGTAGCACCGGGGAGCTGTTTTTT. It is translated as CASRAGSTGELFF.

This sequence joins TRBV7-9 and TRBJ2-1; 10 nucleotides agree with TRBD1. There are 18 residues in the CDR3. Germline CDR1 SEHNR, CDR2 FQNEAQ (reference sequence). V lost 1 base to trimming and J lost 9 bases; unmatched junction nucleotides: 15. The CDR3 DNA reads as TGTGCCAGCAGCTTAGATTGGGCCGGGACAGGGGTTTATTCTGAGCAGTTCTTC. Translated, it gives CASSLDWAGTGVYSEQFF.

This chain connects TRBV7-3 to TRBJ2-3, with 8 bases lining up with TRBD2. J was trimmed by 6 bases and V by 5 bases; bases with no gene match: 13. The germline CDR1 and CDR2 sequences are SGHTA and FQGTGA. The CDR3 consists of 16 residues. The CDR3 loop reads CASSPAGVFSGDTQYF. The CDR3 coding sequence is TGTGCCAGCAGCCCAGCGGGGGTGTTTAGTGGGGATACGCAGTATTTT.

This chain connects TRBV30 to TRBJ1-1; D not certain. Looked up from germline, CDR1 is GTSNPN and CDR2 is SVGIG (reference sequence). The CDR3 spans 12 residues. V was shortened by 5 bases and J by 8 bases, with 15 bases between the two germline ends. CDR3 coding DNA: TGTGCCTGGTACGAGGAGGGCCCAGAAGCTTTCTTT. Translated: CAWYEEGPEAFF.

The chain couples TRBV7-2 to TRBJ1-2; possibly TRBD1 for D (5 bases). CDR1 is SGHTA and CDR2 is FQGNSA in the germline V gene. The V and J ends lost 1 base and 2 bases respectively, with 14 bases between them. The CDR3 contains 16 residues. CDR3 coding DNA: TGTGCCAGCAGCTTAGATTTGGCAGGGAGGAACTATGGCTACACCTTC. Translated, it gives CASSLDLAGRNYGYTF.

The genes are TRBV9 and TRBJ1-1; D is unclear. The CDR3 has 14 amino acids. Germline V gives CDR1 SGDLS, CDR2 YYNGEE. Trimming left V 0 bases short and J 7 bases short, with 13 bases between. DNA for the CDR3: TGTGCCAGCAGCGTAGTTCACCCAGGCAGTGAAGCTTTCTTT. Translation: CASSVVHPGSEAFF.